Each of the 23 T cell receptor beta chains below was sequenced from the same sample in a study of T cells in Graves' hyperthyroidism and ophthalmopathy. It was RNA transcripts that yielded the amplified TCR beta CDR3 regions. The TCR CDR3 was amplified in a first-round RT-PCR using the HTBI primer set. TCRdb ran MiXCR on the multiplex PCR reads and lists one entry per CDR3 protein. The sample yields hundreds of thousands of distinct CDR3 sequences, about 15% seen once. Sequencing input: blood. These receptors all come from a woman in her 30s with Graves' hyperthyroidism that later progressed to Graves' ophthalmopathy.

This clonotype has a count of ten or more. The chain joins TRBV12-3 or TRBV12-4 to TRBJ2-1; D tentatively reads TRBD1 or TRBD2 (6 bases each). Trimming stripped 3 bases from V and 7 bases from J, with 13 bases between. The CDR3 totals 14 residues. The CDR3 DNA follows: TGTGCCAGCAGTTTGGGGACGGGGGCGAATGAGCAGTTCTTC. Encoded protein: CASSLGTGANEQFF.

Worth noting for this clonotype: This sequence may be a read error, since a much larger clone differs from it by one base. The chain carries TRBV30 and TRBJ1-1; no clear D. CDR1 and CDR2 from the germline V gene are GTSNPN and SVGIG (reference sequence). The CDR3 loop spans 14 amino acids. CDR3 sequence (DNA): TGTGCCTGGGACGAGGAAAGGATGAACGCTGAAGCTTTCTTT. It codes for CAWDEERMNAEAFF.

Only one count was recorded for this clonotype. The gene calls are TRBV30 and TRBJ2-5, with D perhaps matching TRBD1 (5 bases). The CDR3 is made up of 13 amino acids. Trimming removed 2 bases at V and 3 bases at J, with 10 bases between. Germline V gene sequence: CDR1 GTSNPN, CDR2 SVGIG (reference sequence). The CDR3 DNA reads as TGTGCCTGGAGTAAACAGGAGAAAGAGACCCAGTACTTC. Its protein product is CAWSKQEKETQYF.

Many counts were recorded for this clonotype. The chain combines TRBV28 with TRBJ2-1, with D unresolved. Germline V gives CDR1 MDHEN, CDR2 SYDVKM. Trimming pared 3 bases from V and 8 bases from J, leaving 11 bases between. The CDR3 totals 13 residues. CDR3 in DNA: TGTGCCAGCAGTTTCTCCAGGAACCATGAGCAGTTCTTC. Residues: CASSFSRNHEQFF.

Worth noting for this clonotype: This may arise from a read error, as a much more abundant clone is one base away. The chain couples TRBV10-3 to TRBJ1-3; the match to TRBD1 covers 7 bases. The CDR3 runs 14 residues. CDR1 is ENHRY, CDR2 SYGVKD, per germline. Here the CDR3 reads CSISDAGQENTIYF. The CDR3 DNA is TGTTCCATCAGTGACGCCGGACAGGAAAACACCATATATTTT.

As to this clonotype: A much larger clonotype is one base distant, so this may be a read error. The genes are TRBV10-3 and TRBJ1-2; D call uncertain. The CDR3 runs to 14 residues. Germline lookup yields CDR1 ENHRY and CDR2 SYGVKD. CDR3 amino acids: CAIVDPGISYDYTF. The CDR3 DNA reads as TGTGCCATCGTAGATCCGGGAATAAGCTATGACTACACCTTC.

At least ten counts were recorded for this clonotype. V is TRBV27 and J is TRBJ2-7; D is uncertain. V gave up 6 bases and J gave up 1 base, with 19 bases separating them. Germline CDR1 MNHEY, CDR2 SMNVEV (reference sequence). CDR3 size: 16 residues. The CDR3 bases are TGTGCCAGCAGGGCCTTTGGGGTCTCAACGTCCTACGAGCAGTACTTC. Translated: CASRAFGVSTSYEQYF.

This clonotype was seen ten or more times. This chain joins TRBV10-3 and TRBJ2-7; 7 bases align to TRBD1. V lost 6 bases to trimming and J lost 0 bases; unmatched junction nucleotides: 5. The CDR3 consists of 14 residues. Germline V gives CDR1 ENHRY, CDR2 SYGVKD. The CDR3 sequence: CAIRGTDHSYEQYF. As DNA, the CDR3 is TGTGCCATCAGGGGGACAGACCACTCCTACGAGCAGTACTTC.

In its sample, this clonotype was seen many times. The CDR3 loop reads CASSSPSGSYNEQFF. In DNA form, the CDR3 reads TGTGCCAGCAGCTCCCCAAGCGGGAGTTATAATGAGCAGTTCTTC. The chain combines TRBV11-2 with TRBJ2-1; 8 bases fit TRBD2. The CDR3 is 15 residues long. V lost 4 bases, J lost 7 bases, and 9 bases stayed unmatched. Germline V lookup: CDR1 SGHAT, CDR2 FQNNGV.

The table lists this clonotype with many counts. The rearrangement links TRBV11-3 to TRBJ1-1; possibly TRBD1 for D (5 bases). From germline, CDR1 is SGHNT and CDR2 YENEEA. The CDR3 is 15 amino acids. V dropped 4 bases and J dropped 1 base, with 13 bases sitting between them. The chain's CDR3 is CASSSRSTANTEAFF. In DNA, the CDR3 is TGTGCCAGCAGCTCGCGATCGACAGCGAACACTGAAGCTTTCTTT.

This clonotype was recorded many times. V is TRBV7-3 and J is TRBJ1-1; D ambiguous. The CDR3 is made up of 13 amino acids. Germline CDR1 is SGHTA and CDR2 is FQGTGA. V lost 5 bases and J 1 base, leaving 8 bases between the germline ends. This CDR3 reads CASSPNANTEAFF. The CDR3 DNA reads TGTGCCAGCAGCCCCAATGCGAACACTGAAGCTTTCTTT.

This clonotype has ten or more counts. The chain links TRBV29-1 to TRBJ1-2; 7 nucleotides align to TRBD1. V gave up 3 bases and J gave up 2 bases; unmatched junction bases: 12. The CDR3 extends over 16 amino acids. CDR1 and CDR2 from the germline V gene are SQVTM and ANQGSEA. CDR3 loop: CSVEWGGTVINYGYTF. Here the CDR3 DNA reads TGCAGCGTTGAGTGGGGGGGGACAGTGATCAACTATGGCTACACCTTC.

This clonotype was recorded a few times. The chain has TRBV6-1 and TRBJ2-3, with 9 bases that match TRBD1. This CDR3 contains 20 residues. V lost 7 bases, J lost 0 bases, and 20 bases stayed unmatched. Germline V lookup: CDR1 MNHNS, CDR2 SASEGT. CDR3 bases: TGTGCCAGCACTACCTTCCGTAGGACAGGGGAAATTTCTAGCACAGATACGCAGTATTTT. This encodes CASTTFRRTGEISSTDTQYF.

This clonotype was picked up many times. V and J are TRBV6-1 and TRBJ1-1; D uncertain. The germline gives CDR1 MNHNS, CDR2 SASEGT. Trimming cost V 1 base and J 6 bases, with 6 bases left between them. The CDR3 extends over 12 amino acids. CDR3 residues: CASSEDGAEAFF. CDR3 nucleotide sequence: TGTGCCAGCAGTGAAGACGGTGCTGAAGCTTTCTTT.

This chain uses TRBV20-1 with TRBJ2-4; perhaps TRBD1 as D (5 bases). The CDR3 is 14 residues long. V was trimmed by 3 bases and J by 3 bases, leaving 12 bases between them. Per the germline V gene, CDR1 is DFQATT and CDR2 is SNEGSKA (reference sequence). CDR3 DNA: TGCAGTGCTAGCACTGGGGCTGACAAAAACATTCAGTACTTC. Translation gives CSASTGADKNIQYF.

This clonotype was counted many times. This sequence joins TRBV20-1 and TRBJ2-5; D possibly corresponds to TRBD1 (6 bases). The V end lost 6 bases, the J end lost 3 bases, and 11 bases lay between the germline ends. The CDR3 has 12 residues. Germline values: CDR1 DFQATT, CDR2 SNEGSKA (reference sequence). As DNA, the CDR3 is TGCAGTGCAACGAACAGGGAAGAGACCCAGTACTTC. This codes for CSATNREETQYF.

This chain uses TRBV2 with TRBJ2-7; D not resolved. V lost 8 bases and J 7 bases, leaving 3 bases between the germline ends. The CDR3 has 8 amino acids. Germline loops: CDR1 SNHLY, CDR2 FYNNEI. CDR3 sequence (DNA): TGTGCCAGCTCTGAGCAGTACTTC. It translates to CASSEQYF.

This clonotype has more than one count but fewer than ten. One end of the junction fails to match germline, which may point to a read error. The chain uses TRBV12-3 or TRBV12-4 and TRBJ1-3; D is possibly TRBD1 (6 bases). CDR3 size: 14 residues. CDR3 sequence (DNA): TGTGCCAGCAGCCCCCAGGGGTCAGGAAGCACCATATATTTT. Translation: CASSPQGSGSTIYF.

There are many counts of this clonotype. The CDR3 DNA follows: TGTGCTAGTGGTTTGATTCCCCGGGACAGCACAGATACGCAGTATTTT. Its translation: CASGLIPRDSTDTQYF. The rearrangement joins TRBV12-5 to TRBJ2-3, with D possibly being TRBD1 or TRBD2 (5 bases each). V was clipped by 2 bases and J by 0 bases, with 12 bases between them. The CDR3 sequence is 16 residues long. In germline, CDR1 is LGHNT, CDR2 FRNRAP.

This clonotype was observed once. One end of the junction fails to match germline, which may point to a read error. The rearrangement joins TRBV13 to TRBJ2-2; 12 nucleotides match TRBD2. Germline values: CDR1 PRHDT, CDR2 FYEKMQ (reference sequence). The CDR3 is 17 amino acids. CDR3 nucleotides: TGTGCCAGCAGCGACTCACCTAGCGGGAGGGAGCCCGGGGAGCTGGTTTTT. As protein: CASSDSPSGREPGELVF.

For the CDR3, the DNA is TGTGCCTGGAGTGTTGGGATTGAAAAACTGTTTTTT. Amino acids: CAWSVGIEKLFF. V usage is TRBV30 and J usage is TRBJ1-4; D not resolved. This CDR3 is built from 12 residues. The V gene's germline CDR1 is GTSNPN and CDR2 SVGIG (reference sequence). The germline V and J ends were trimmed by 0 bases and 7 bases, with 6 bases remaining between them.

The chain combines TRBV6-2 or TRBV6-3 with TRBJ2-5, with TRBD2 as a possible D gene (7 bases). CDR1 is MNHEY and CDR2 is SVGEGT in the germline V gene. The CDR3 has 14 amino acids. V lost 5 bases and J lost 3, with 13 bases in between. The CDR3 here is CASSRGGGEETQYF. The CDR3 DNA sequence: TGTGCCAGCAGTCGGGGAGGGGGGGAAGAGACCCAGTACTTC.

This chain joins TRBV7-2 and TRBJ2-2, with D uncertain. The CDR3 has 14 amino acids. In germline, CDR1 is SGHTA, CDR2 FQGNSA. V shed 3 bases and J shed 1 base, with 6 bases lying between them. The DNA for the CDR3 is TGTGCCAGCAGCTTTACCCGGAACACCGGGGAGCTGTTTTTT. This codes for CASSFTRNTGELFF.